Below, one TCR beta chain is given with its context. Germline trimming cut 4 bases from V and 0 bases from J; bases unmatched to any gene: 1. This CDR3 contains 16 residues. The germline gives CDR1 LGHNA, CDR2 YNFKEQ. This specimen belongs to a study of blood T cell repertoires in COVID-19. Clones were read by immunoSEQ multiplex PCR, and TCRdb kept only the in-frame ones, dropping some. The sample consists of 150,000 to 200,000 clones, about 80% of them appearing once. Sequencing was performed on peripheral blood. The rearrangement uses TRBV4-2 and TRBJ1-4; 11 bases agree with TRBD1. This sequence was found in a human donor with acute or convalescent COVID-19. The donor label of this sample is uncertain. In DNA, the CDR3 is TGTGCCAGCAGCCCGGGACAGGGGGCAACTAATGAAAAACTGTTTTTT. Encoded protein: CASSPGQGATNEKLFF.